The 5 T cell receptor beta chains listed next were all sequenced from one sample in a study of T cell repertoires in cytomegalovirus infection. TCRdb passed the reads through MiXCR, listing each CDR3 protein once. The top ten clones hold over 10% of a sample with about 770,000 distinct CDR3 sequences, 25% to 35% of them seen once. These receptors have no identified antigens. This specimen was cultured CD8+ T cells from PBMCs, taken from culture after CMV antigen stimulation. These receptor sequences come from a human donor in good health (CMV status not recorded). Some clones in this sample may be carry-over from other donors' samples.

The chain carries TRBV27 and TRBJ2-1, with D maybe TRBD2 (6 bases). Germline V gene lookup returns CDR1 MNHEY and CDR2 SMNVEV (reference sequence). The CDR3 consists of 17 residues. The V end was cut by 5 bases, the J end by 1 base, with 18 bases between. CDR3 sequence (DNA): TGTGCCAGCAGTGTACCCGTGTTACGGGGGTCCTACAATGAGCAGTTCTTC. Its protein is CASSVPVLRGSYNEQFF.

The chain has TRBV19 and TRBJ2-3; 7 bases are a match to TRBD1. This CDR3 spans 15 amino acids. J lost 1 base, V lost 3 bases, and 4 bases had no gene match. CDR1 and CDR2 from the germline V gene are LNHDA and SQIVND (reference sequence). This CDR3 reads CASSMGQTRTDTQYF. The CDR3 DNA reads as TGTGCCAGTAGTATGGGACAGACCCGCACAGATACGCAGTATTTT.

This clonotype has only one observation. V gene TRBV19 combines with J gene TRBJ1-2; no definite D call. The CDR3 extends over 14 amino acids. From germline, CDR1 is LNHDA and CDR2 SQIVND (reference sequence). V was shortened by 6 bases and J by 5 bases, with 16 bases between the two germline ends. The CDR3 nucleotides are TGTGCCAGTAGGTCCTCCGAGGGAAGATATGGCTACACCTTC. It yields the protein CASRSSEGRYGYTF.

A few counts support this clonotype. This chain joins TRBV7-2 and TRBJ1-6; tentative D call: TRBD1 (6 bases). The CDR3 covers 15 residues. Germline CDR1 and CDR2: SGHTA and FQGNSA. V was shortened by 3 bases and J by 5 bases, with 11 bases between the two germline ends. Here the CDR3 DNA reads TGTGCCAGCAGCTTTAGGGACACGCATAATTCACCCCTCCACTTT. It is translated as CASSFRDTHNSPLHF.

The chain employs TRBV19 and TRBJ1-2; tentative D call: TRBD1 (5 bases). CDR3 length: 12 residues. V lost 7 bases and J 3 bases, leaving 9 bases between the germline ends. From germline, CDR1 is LNHDA and CDR2 SQIVND (reference sequence). Here the CDR3 DNA reads TGTGCCAGTATTGGGGCGGACTATGGCTACACCTTC. It encodes CASIGADYGYTF.